Listed below are T cell receptor beta chains from one sample, sequenced in a study of T cell responses to AZD1222 COVID-19 vaccine. The repertoire was sequenced with immunoSEQ multiplex PCR; TCRdb's copy has only in-frame clones and lacks some. The data show roughly 150,000 clones, 85% to 90% seen once. The sequencing used peripheral blood, collected 28 days after the second AZD1222 dose. These TCRs come from an adult who received the AZD1222 COVID-19 vaccine. Each CDR3 is given with its conserved first and last residue. Each record gives: V gene, J gene, D gene, clone size, CDR3 protein. D genes are given only for firm matches. A row's size may be missing; if present it is once, few, many or a size class.

TRBV5-1	TRBJ1-6	TRBD1	once	CASSLVGQANDSPLHF
TRBV19	TRBJ1-5	TRBD1	.	CASRPGTGQGLNQPQHF
TRBV24-1	TRBJ2-1	.	.	CATSAVGLAMGNEQFF
TRBV19	TRBJ2-1	TRBD2	.	CASSRGPGLAGDYNEQFF
TRBV7-8	TRBJ1-1	.	.	CASSLAGGEAFF
TRBV5-1	TRBJ1-2	.	.	CASSLASGADYGYTF
TRBV10-3	TRBJ1-2	.	.	CAISPDTGLYGYTF
TRBV16	TRBJ1-4	.	medium-sized	CASRPSPGPPEDEKLFF
TRBV28	TRBJ1-2	TRBD1	.	CASRPQGQLENYGYTF
TRBV4-2	TRBJ1-1	.	.	CASSQEVRLLNTEAFF
TRBV19	TRBJ2-7	.	.	CASSSLSSYEQYF
TRBV5-1	TRBJ2-5	TRBD2	.	CASSLGSSGRGETQYF
TRBV4-1	TRBJ1-5	TRBD1	.	CASSQDPGQGTKPQHF
TRBV4-3	TRBJ2-7	TRBD1	.	CASSQTGTGRHEQYF
TRBV7-6	TRBJ2-2	.	.	CASSSGTGTTGELFF
TRBV6-1	TRBJ1-2	.	.	CASSEFRDGYGYTF
TRBV28	TRBJ2-7	TRBD2	.	CASRDSGNSYEQYF
TRBV2	TRBJ1-6	.	.	CASSVVEPSYNSPLHF
TRBV2	TRBJ2-3	.	once	CASSPLSTDTQYF
TRBV19	TRBJ1-3	.	.	CASSIFGRLSGNTIYF
TRBV28	TRBJ2-1	TRBD2	.	CASSPGGNEQFF
TRBV7-2	TRBJ2-2	.	.	CASRRDSNTGELFF
TRBV3-1/TRBV3-2	TRBJ2-2	.	.	CASSQARGNTGELFF
TRBV24-1	TRBJ2-1	.	.	CATSAPLGGSNEQFF
TRBV6-5	TRBJ1-4	.	.	CASTPGGTNEKLFF
TRBV19	TRBJ1-1	.	.	CASSPRVTNTEAFF
TRBV4-3	TRBJ2-7	.	.	CASSQEKSTTYEQYF
TRBV7-2	TRBJ2-1	.	.	CASSLAGGLGNEQFF
TRBV19	TRBJ1-5	TRBD1	.	CASSLDRALNQPQHF
TRBV19	TRBJ1-2	.	.	CASSDYRRAPGYGYTF
TRBV19	TRBJ2-7	TRBD1	.	CASSIQGALHYEQYF
TRBV3-1/TRBV3-2	TRBJ2-6	.	.	CASSLGPRSGANVLTF
TRBV15	TRBJ2-4	TRBD1	.	CATSTRETGRAKNIQYF
TRBV6-6	TRBJ2-2	.	.	CATLERRVDTGELFF
TRBV18	TRBJ2-1	TRBD1	.	CASSPIQGPWVTDNEQFF
TRBV10-3	TRBJ1-4	TRBD1	.	CAIGTGGRNEKLFF
TRBV2	TRBJ1-1	.	.	CASTIWRTTEAFF
TRBV19	TRBJ1-5	.	.	CASSNSWGRGGNQPQHF
TRBV10-1	TRBJ2-2	.	.	CASSDGGSNTGELFF
TRBV9	TRBJ1-2	TRBD1	.	CASSLTGDNYDGYTF
TRBV7-8	TRBJ2-2	TRBD2	.	CASSLTPLAGQAGELFF
TRBV7-2	TRBJ2-1	TRBD2	few	CASSHPGASGRAGNEQFF
TRBV6-1	TRBJ2-3	TRBD2	.	CASSGGTSGSTDTQYF
TRBV11-2	TRBJ1-3	.	.	CASSLDRVQRNTIYF
TRBV6-6	TRBJ2-1	.	.	CASTRGFNNEQFF
TRBV7-9	TRBJ2-7	TRBD2	.	CASSPRAGLAYEQYF
TRBV18	TRBJ2-1	TRBD1	.	CASSPAQGVNAYNEQFF
TRBV18	TRBJ1-2	TRBD1	.	CASSPLGQGPGYTF
TRBV6-2/TRBV6-3	TRBJ1-2	.	.	CASSYTGDYGYTF
TRBV9	TRBJ2-2	.	.	CASTLVADSRGGGELFF
TRBV5-5	TRBJ1-1	.	once	CASSFEILRNTEAFF
TRBV6-1	TRBJ2-3	TRBD2	.	CASSEGSGRVTDTQYF
TRBV6-5	TRBJ1-3	.	.	CASSYGAPSGNTIYF
TRBV19	TRBJ1-1	TRBD1	.	CASSRQGMNTEAFF